This T cell receptor beta chain derives from a study of blood T cell repertoires in COVID-19. Study background: Specimens from acute and convalescent COVID-19 originated in the United States, Italy and Spain. Sources were T cells, B-cell-depleted T cells, or PBMCs; the material itself was cDNA or gDNA.

Germline assignment: CDR1 SGHRS and CDR2 YFSETQ. V lost 0 bases, J lost 1 base, and 13 bases lay in between. This CDR3 has 16 amino acids. In the authors' workflow: How many nucleated cells were present was estimated from reference gene primer amplification. Some clones are missing from TCRdb's copy, which holds only in-frame ones; the method was immunoSEQ multiplex PCR. The D gene and trimming were derived from the DNA, and the V and J assignments and clone size from that table. This table has around 270,000 clones, more than 85% appearing once. The receptor was isolated from a man aged 40-49 years with acute or convalescent COVID-19. Sequencing input: peripheral blood. This sequence joins TRBV5-1 and TRBJ1-1, with D possibly being TRBD1 (5 bases). The CDR3 loop reads CASSLAVGTSNTEAFF. As DNA, the CDR3 is TGCGCCAGCAGCTTGGCCGTAGGGACTTCGAACACTGAAGCTTTCTTT. The full variable domain, with the rest looked up from reference TRBV5-1 and TRBJ1-1, is KAGVTQTPRYLIKTRGQQVTLSCSPISGHRSVSWYQQTPGQGLQFLFEYFSETQRNKGNFPGRFSGRQFSNSRSEMNVSTLELGDSALYLCASSLAVGTSNTEAFFGQGTRLTVV.